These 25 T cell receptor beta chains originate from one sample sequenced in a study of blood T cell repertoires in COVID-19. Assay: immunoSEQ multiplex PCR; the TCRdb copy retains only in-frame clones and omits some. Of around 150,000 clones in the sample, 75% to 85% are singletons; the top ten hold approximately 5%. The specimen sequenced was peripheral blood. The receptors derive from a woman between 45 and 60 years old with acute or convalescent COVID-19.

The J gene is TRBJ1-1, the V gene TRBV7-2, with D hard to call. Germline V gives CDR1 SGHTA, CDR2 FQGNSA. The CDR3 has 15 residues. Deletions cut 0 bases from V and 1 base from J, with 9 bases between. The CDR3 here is CASSLASAGNTEAFF. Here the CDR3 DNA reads TGTGCCAGCAGCTTAGCTTCTGCGGGGAACACTGAAGCTTTCTTT.

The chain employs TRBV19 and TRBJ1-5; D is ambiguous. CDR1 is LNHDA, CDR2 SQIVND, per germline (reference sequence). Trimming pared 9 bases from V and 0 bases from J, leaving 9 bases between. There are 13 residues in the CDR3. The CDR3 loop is CASHLYSNQPQHF. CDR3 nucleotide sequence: TGTGCCAGCCACCTCTATAGCAATCAGCCCCAGCATTTT.

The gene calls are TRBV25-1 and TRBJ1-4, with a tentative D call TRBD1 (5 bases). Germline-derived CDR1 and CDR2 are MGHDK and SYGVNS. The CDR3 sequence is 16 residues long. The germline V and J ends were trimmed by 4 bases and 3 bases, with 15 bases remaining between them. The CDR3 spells CASSALSGRSNEKLFF. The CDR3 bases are TGTGCCAGCAGTGCCTTATCAGGGCGCTCTAATGAAAAACTGTTTTTT.

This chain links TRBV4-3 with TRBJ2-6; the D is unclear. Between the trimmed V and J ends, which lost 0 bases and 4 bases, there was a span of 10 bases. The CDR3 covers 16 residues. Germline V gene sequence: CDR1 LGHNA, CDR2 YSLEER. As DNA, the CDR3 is TGCGCCAGCAGCCAAGAATCCTATGTGGGGGCCAACGTCCTGACTTTC. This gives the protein CASSQESYVGANVLTF.

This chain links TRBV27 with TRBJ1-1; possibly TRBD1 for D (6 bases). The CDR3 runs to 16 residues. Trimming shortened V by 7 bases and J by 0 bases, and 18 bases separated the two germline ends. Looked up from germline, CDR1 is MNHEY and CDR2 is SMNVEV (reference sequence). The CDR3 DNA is TGTGCCAGCATGCGTCCGGGACAAAATTTGAACACTGAAGCTTTCTTT. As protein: CASMRPGQNLNTEAFF.

CDR3 sequence: CAWSVWGGTLNTEAFF. CDR3 sequence (DNA): TGTGCCTGGAGTGTATGGGGCGGAACCTTGAACACTGAAGCTTTCTTT. The chain carries TRBV30 and TRBJ1-1, with TRBD1 as a possible D gene (5 bases). V was shortened by 0 bases and J by 0 bases, with 14 bases between the two germline ends. Per germline, CDR1 GTSNPN and CDR2 SVGIG (reference sequence). CDR3 length: 16 residues.

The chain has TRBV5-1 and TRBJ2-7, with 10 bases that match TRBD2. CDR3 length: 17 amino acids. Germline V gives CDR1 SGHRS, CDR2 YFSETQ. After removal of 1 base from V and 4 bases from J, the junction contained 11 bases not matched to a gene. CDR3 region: CASSLTLAGDPPYEQYF. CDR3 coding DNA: TGCGCCAGCAGCTTGACTCTAGCGGGGGACCCACCTTACGAGCAGTACTTC.

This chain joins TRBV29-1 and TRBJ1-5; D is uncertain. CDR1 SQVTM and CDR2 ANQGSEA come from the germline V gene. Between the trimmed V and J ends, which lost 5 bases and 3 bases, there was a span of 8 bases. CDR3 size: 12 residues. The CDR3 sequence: CSVQVLNQPQHF. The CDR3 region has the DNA TGCAGCGTTCAGGTACTCAATCAGCCCCAGCATTTT.

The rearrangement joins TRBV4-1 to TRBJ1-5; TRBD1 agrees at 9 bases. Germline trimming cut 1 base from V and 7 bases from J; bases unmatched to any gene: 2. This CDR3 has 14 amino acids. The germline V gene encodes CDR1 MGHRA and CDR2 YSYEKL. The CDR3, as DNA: TGCGCCAGCAGCCAAGGACAGGGGGGACAGCCCCAGCATTTT. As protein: CASSQGQGGQPQHF.

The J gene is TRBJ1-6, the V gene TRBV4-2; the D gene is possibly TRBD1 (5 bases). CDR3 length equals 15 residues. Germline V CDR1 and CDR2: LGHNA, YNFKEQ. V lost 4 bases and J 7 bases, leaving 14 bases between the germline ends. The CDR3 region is CASSPLLGQNSPLHF. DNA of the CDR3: TGTGCCAGCAGCCCGCTACTGGGGCAAAATTCACCCCTCCACTTT.

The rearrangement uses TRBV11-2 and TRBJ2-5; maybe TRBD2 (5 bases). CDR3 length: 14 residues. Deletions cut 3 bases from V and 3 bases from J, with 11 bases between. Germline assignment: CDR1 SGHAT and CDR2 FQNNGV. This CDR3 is CASSFNSGEETQYF. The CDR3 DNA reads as TGTGCCAGCAGCTTCAATTCCGGGGAAGAGACCCAGTACTTC.

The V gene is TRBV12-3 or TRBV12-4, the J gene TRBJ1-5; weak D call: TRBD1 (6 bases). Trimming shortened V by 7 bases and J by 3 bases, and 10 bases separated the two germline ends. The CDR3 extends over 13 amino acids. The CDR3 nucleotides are TGTGCCAGCACCAGGGGACACAATCAGCCCCAGCATTTT. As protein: CASTRGHNQPQHF.

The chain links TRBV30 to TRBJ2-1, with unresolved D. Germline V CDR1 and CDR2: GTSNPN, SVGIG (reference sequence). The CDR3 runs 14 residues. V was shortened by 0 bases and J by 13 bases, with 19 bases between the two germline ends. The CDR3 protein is CAWSVARPDGGQFF. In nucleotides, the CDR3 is TGTGCCTGGAGTGTGGCCAGACCAGATGGCGGTCAGTTCTTC. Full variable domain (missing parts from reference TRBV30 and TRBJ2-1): SQTIHQWPATLVQPVGSPLSLECTVEGTSNPNLYWYRQAAGRGLQLLFYSVGIGQISSEVPQNLSASRPQDRQFILSSKKLLLSDSGFYLCAWSVARPDGGQFFGPGTRLTVL.

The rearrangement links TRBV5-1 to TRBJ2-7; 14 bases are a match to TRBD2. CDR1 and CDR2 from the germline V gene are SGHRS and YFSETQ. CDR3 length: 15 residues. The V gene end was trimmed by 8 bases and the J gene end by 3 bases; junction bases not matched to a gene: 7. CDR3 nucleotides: TGCGCCAGTCGACTAGCGGGGGGGCCGGTCTACGAGCAGTACTTC. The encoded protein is CASRLAGGPVYEQYF. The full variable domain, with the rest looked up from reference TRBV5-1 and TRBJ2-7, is KAGVTQTPRYLIKTRGQQVTLSCSPISGHRSVSWYQQTPGQGLQFLFEYFSETQRNKGNFPGRFSGRQFSNSRSEMNVSTLELGDSALYLCASRLAGGPVYEQYFGPGTRLTVT.

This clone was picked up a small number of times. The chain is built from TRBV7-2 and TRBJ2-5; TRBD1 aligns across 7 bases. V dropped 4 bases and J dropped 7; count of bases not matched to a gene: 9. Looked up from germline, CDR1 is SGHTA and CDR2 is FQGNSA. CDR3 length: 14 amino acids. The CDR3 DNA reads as TGTGCCAGCAGCTCCCAGGGGGTCCGGGGGACCCAGTACTTC. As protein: CASSSQGVRGTQYF.

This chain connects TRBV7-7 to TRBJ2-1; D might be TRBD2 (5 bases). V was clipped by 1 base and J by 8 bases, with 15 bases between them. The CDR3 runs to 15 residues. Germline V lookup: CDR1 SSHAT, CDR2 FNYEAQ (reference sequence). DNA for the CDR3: TGTGCCAGCAGCTTAGGCTCAGCTGGGAGTTATGAGCAGTTCTTC. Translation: CASSLGSAGSYEQFF.

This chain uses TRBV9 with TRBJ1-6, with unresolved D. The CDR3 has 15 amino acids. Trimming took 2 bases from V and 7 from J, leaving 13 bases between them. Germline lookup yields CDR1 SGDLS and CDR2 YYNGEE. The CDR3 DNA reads TGTGCCAGCAGCGTTTCCGGAGGCAACAATTCACCCCTCCACTTT. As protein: CASSVSGGNNSPLHF.

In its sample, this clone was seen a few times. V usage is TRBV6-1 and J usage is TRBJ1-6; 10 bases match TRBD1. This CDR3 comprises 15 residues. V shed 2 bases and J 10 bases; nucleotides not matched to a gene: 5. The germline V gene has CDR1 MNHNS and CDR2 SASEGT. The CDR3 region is CASSEIGTGVSPLHF. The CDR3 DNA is TGTGCCAGCAGTGAAATCGGGACAGGGGTCTCACCCCTCCACTTT.

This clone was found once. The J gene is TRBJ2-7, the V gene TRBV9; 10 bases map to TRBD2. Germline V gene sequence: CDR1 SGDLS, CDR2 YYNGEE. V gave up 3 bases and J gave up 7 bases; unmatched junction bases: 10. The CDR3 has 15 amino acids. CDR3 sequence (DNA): TGTGCCAGCAGCGCGGGGAGCGGGGGGGCCTTAGAGCAGTACTTC. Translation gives CASSAGSGGALEQYF.

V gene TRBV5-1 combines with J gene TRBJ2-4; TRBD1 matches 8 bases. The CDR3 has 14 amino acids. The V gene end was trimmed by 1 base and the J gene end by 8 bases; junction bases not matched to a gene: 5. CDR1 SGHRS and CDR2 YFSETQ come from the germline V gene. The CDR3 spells CASSLQQGGDIQYF. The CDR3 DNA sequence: TGCGCCAGCAGCTTGCAACAGGGGGGAGACATTCAGTACTTC.

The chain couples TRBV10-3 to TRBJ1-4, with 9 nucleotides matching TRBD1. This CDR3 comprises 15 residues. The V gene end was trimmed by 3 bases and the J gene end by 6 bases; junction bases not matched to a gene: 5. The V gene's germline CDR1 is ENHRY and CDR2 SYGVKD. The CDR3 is CAISDPDRGYEKLFF. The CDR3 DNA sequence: TGTGCCATCAGTGACCCGGACAGGGGTTATGAAAAACTGTTTTTT.

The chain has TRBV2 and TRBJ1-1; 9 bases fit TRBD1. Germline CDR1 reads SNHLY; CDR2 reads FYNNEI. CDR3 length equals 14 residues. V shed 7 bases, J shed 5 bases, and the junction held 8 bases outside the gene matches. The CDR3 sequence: CASTTGGLGTEAFF. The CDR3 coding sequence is TGTGCCAGCACTACAGGGGGCCTGGGAACTGAAGCTTTCTTT.

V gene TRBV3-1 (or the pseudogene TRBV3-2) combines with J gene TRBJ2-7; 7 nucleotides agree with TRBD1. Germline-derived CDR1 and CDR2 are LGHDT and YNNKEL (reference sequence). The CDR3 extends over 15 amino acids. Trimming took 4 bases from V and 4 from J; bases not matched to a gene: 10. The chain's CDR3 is CASSRKGDSLYEQYF. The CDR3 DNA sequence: TGTGCCAGCAGCCGCAAAGGGGACAGCCTTTACGAGCAGTACTTC.

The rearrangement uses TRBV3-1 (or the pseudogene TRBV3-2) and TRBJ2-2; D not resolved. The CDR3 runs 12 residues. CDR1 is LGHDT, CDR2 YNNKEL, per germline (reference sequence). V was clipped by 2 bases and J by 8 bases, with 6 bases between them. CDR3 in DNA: TGTGCCAGCAGCCAAATGTCAGGGGAGCTGTTTTTT. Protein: CASSQMSGELFF.

Here the CDR3 reads CASSTTGGENIQYF. In nucleotides, the CDR3 is TGTGCCAGCAGCACCACAGGGGGGGAAAACATTCAGTACTTC. The chain uses TRBV7-2 and TRBJ2-4; D may be TRBD1 (8 bases). Trimming removed 5 bases from V and 5 bases from J, with 13 bases in between. CDR1 SGHTA and CDR2 FQGNSA come from the germline V gene. CDR3 length: 14 residues. Full variable domain (outside the CDR3, taken from reference TRBV7-2 and TRBJ2-4): GAGVSQSPSNKVTEKGKDVELRCDPISGHTALYWYRQSLGQGLEFLIYFQGNSAPDKSGLPSDRFSAERTGGSVSTLTIQRTQQEDSAVYLCASSTTGGENIQYFGAGTRLSVL.